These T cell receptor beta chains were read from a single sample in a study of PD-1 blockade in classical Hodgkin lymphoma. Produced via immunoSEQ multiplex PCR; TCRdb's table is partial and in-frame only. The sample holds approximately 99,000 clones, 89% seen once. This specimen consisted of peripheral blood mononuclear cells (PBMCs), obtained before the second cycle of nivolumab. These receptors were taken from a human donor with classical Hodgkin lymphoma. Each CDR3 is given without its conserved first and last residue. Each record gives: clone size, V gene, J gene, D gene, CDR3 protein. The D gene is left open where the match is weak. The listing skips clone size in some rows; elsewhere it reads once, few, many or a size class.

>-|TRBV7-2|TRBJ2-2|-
ASSLVQVYGGGTGELF
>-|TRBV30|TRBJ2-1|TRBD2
AWGSGTSSFNEQF
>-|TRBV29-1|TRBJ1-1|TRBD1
SVENRGPNTEAF
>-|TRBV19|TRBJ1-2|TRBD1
ASSIAGQGAKGYT
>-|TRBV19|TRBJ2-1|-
ASSMYSLDNEQF
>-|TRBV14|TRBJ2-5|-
ASSHAETQY
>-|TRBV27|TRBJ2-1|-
ASKFGSVGTYNEQF
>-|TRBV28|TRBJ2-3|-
ASSLSLTRDTQY
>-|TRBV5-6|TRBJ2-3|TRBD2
ASSLPGLTSTDTQY
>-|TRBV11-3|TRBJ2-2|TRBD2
ASRAGLNTGELF
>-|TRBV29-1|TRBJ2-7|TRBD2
SVEDVGGNYEQY
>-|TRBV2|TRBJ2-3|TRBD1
ASSDLRRGQPDTDTQY
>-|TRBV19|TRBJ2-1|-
ASIQGDEQF
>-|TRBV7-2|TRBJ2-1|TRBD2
ASSYGGRMNNEQF
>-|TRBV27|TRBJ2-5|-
ASSSGSGETQY
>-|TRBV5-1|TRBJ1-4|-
ASSFQGQREKLF
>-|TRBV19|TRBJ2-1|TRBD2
ASSMGGSFYNEQF
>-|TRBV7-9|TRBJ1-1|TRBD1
ASSLQGANTEAF
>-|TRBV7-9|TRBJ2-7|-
ASSWGADNQAYEQY
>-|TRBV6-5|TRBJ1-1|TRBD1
ASSYSGTGNTEAF
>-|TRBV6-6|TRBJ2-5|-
ASSSFIETQY
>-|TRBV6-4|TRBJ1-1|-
ASSPTFRTVTEAF
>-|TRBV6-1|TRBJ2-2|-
ASRDGELF
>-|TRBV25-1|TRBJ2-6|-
ASSGRKQGIEGANVLT
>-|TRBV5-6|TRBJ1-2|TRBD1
ASSADDRVGDYGYT
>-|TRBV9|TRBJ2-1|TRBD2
ASSVGTSGPPYNEQF
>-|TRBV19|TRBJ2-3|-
ASSSTGGADTQY
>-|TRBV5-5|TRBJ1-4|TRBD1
ASRWDRRSNEKLF
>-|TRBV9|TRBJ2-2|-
ASSVVEAGELF
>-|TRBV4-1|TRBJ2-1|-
ASSTNDEQF
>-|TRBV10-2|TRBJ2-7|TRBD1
ATGTGSYEQY
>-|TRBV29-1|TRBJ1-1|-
SVRRQGIEAF
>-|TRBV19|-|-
ASRAQGGTYEQY
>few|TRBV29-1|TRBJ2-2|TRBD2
SVVGLAGGVGELF
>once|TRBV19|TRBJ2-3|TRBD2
ASKASGREDTQY
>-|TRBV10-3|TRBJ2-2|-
AIGNTGELF
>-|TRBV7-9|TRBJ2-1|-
ASSRGEYNEQF
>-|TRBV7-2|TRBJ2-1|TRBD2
ASSLLPGLAGDNEQF
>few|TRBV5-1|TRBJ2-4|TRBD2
ASSVSGSTGNIQY
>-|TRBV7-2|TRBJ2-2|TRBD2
ASSLSASGRTGELF
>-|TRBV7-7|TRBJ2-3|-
ASSLTGGSLFTDTQY
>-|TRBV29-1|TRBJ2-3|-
SVGQGTSTDTQY
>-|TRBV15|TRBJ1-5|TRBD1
ATSRVPGGWGNQPQH
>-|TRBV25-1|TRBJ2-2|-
ASRGAGAAGELF
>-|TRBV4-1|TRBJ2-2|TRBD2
ASSQEGTSGTGELF
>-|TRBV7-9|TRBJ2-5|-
ASSFDPGNQETQY
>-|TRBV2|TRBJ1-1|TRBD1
ASRGDRAGNTEAF
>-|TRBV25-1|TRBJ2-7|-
ASSEPGIASYEQY
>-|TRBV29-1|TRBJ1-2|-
SVGDRRGYT
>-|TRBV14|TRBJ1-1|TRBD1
ASSQDVGTGNTEAF